The entry below describes one TCR beta chain. Antigen: not known. This entry comes from a study of vaccination and CD4 T cells after COVID-19. Regarding the study as a whole: Median SARS-CoV-2-reactive clonotype numbers went up from approximately 21 to 38, but not significantly.

Germline CDR1 and CDR2: SGHTA and FQGTGA. This CDR3 has 14 amino acids. V lost 5 bases to trimming and J lost 1 base; unmatched junction nucleotides: 2. Indicated treatment: roughly nine-day PBMC culture with coronavirus spike peptide pools or control peptides (ViraFEST assay). Collection of the unexposed donor's CD4+ T cells took place before the COVID-19 pandemic (2011-2018). Scientists ran DNA taken from cultured CD4+ T cells through the Oncomine TCR Beta short-read assay for sequencing. TCRdb passed the PCR reads through MiXCR, listing each CDR3 protein once. The repertoire holds nearly 2,000 distinct CDR3 sequences, with about 20% as singletons.

This sequence originates from a human donor in good health. The specimen sequenced was CD4+ T cells from blood, cultured in vitro. J is TRBJ1-1 and V is TRBV7-3; 9 nucleotides line up with TRBD1. The CDR3 region is CASSLDRGNTEAFF. CDR3 nucleotide sequence: TGTGCCAGCAGCCTGGACAGGGGGAACACTGAAGCTTTCTTT.